Sequencing of this TCR beta chain was carried out in a study of regulatory dendritic cells for organ transplantation. CD4+ or CD8+ T cells were sorted as naive CD45RA+ or memory CD45RO+. To note about this clone: Its antigen is not known.

Study-wide results and caveats: Considerable individual heterogeneity was seen in alloreactive memory CD8+ T cells.

The protocol was immunoSEQ multiplex PCR, while the TCRdb copy is restricted to in-frame clones and leaves out a portion. The table records 30,000 to 40,000 clones, about nine tenths of them present only once. The V segment lost 4 bases and the J segment 3 bases; nucleotides outside the gene matches: 7. CDR3 length equals 15 residues. Germline CDR1 is MGHRA and CDR2 is YSYEKL. The gene calls are TRBV4-1 and TRBJ2-7; 9 bases match TRBD2. The sequencing input was naive CD8+ T cells from blood. Documented subset: CD45RA+ naive T cells. The clonotype comes from a human donor in good health. CDR3 nucleotides: TGCGCCAGCAGCCTTGGACAGACTAGCGGCTACGAGCAGTACTTC. Its translation is CASSLGQTSGYEQYF.